The 23 T cell receptor beta chains given below trace back to one sample, sequenced in a study of shared T cell receptors in the human thymus. This table comes from immunoSEQ multiplex PCR, and its TCRdb copy is limited to in-frame clones, with some not included. Here the sample spans about 660,000 clones, 70% to 90% being singletons. The sample was also reused in another study, on human thymus T cells.

The material sequenced was thymocytes. The receptor source for this set is a boy under two years old with a congenital heart defect.

The chain is built from TRBV28 and TRBJ1-5; D is ambiguous. Germline V CDR1 and CDR2: MDHEN, SYDVKM. The CDR3 is made up of 15 amino acids. V gave up 1 base and J gave up 0 bases, with 7 bases separating them. The CDR3 DNA reads as TGTGCCAGCAGTTTATCTTCAGGTAGCAATCAGCCCCAGCATTTT. Translation: CASSLSSGSNQPQHF.

This clone appeared a single time. The genes are TRBV28 and TRBJ1-1, with D unresolved. CDR1 and CDR2 (germline): MDHEN, SYDVKM. Trimming removed 6 bases at V and 2 bases at J, with 4 bases between. This CDR3 region has 11 residues. The CDR3 sequence: CASRANTEAFF. The CDR3 DNA sequence: TGTGCCAGCAGGGCAAACACTGAAGCTTTCTTT.

The V and J genes are TRBV5-6 and TRBJ2-2; 8 bases are shared with TRBD1. Germline V gives CDR1 SGHDT, CDR2 YYEEEE. Trimming at V came to 4 bases and at J to 6 bases, leaving 8 bases not matched to a gene. The CDR3 totals 15 residues. This CDR3 reads CASSREPRGPGELFF. DNA for the CDR3: TGTGCCAGCAGCCGGGAACCCAGGGGGCCCGGGGAGCTGTTTTTT.

The chain links TRBV4-3 to TRBJ2-3; D remains ambiguous. Germline-derived CDR1 and CDR2 are LGHNA and YSLEER. V shed 1 base and J shed 2 bases, with 7 bases lying between them. The CDR3 is 14 residues long. The CDR3 region is CASSQVGYTDTQYF. CDR3 bases: TGCGCCAGCAGCCAAGTCGGGTACACAGATACGCAGTATTTT.

CDR3 coding DNA: TGTGCCAGCAGCTTACTAGTTACCGACAATCAGCCCCAGCATTTT. It yields the protein CASSLLVTDNQPQHF. This rearrangement joins TRBV11-3 to TRBJ1-5; D gene ambiguous. The germline gives CDR1 SGHNT, CDR2 YENEEA. The CDR3 sequence is 15 residues long. Between the trimmed V and J ends, which lost 2 bases and 3 bases, there was a span of 11 bases. The full variable domain, with the rest looked up from reference TRBV11-3 and TRBJ1-5, is EAGVVQSPRYKIIEKKQPVAFWCNPISGHNTLYWYLQNLGQGPELLIRYENEEAVDDSQLPKDRFSAERLKGVDSTLKIQPAELGDSAVYLCASSLLVTDNQPQHFGDGTRLSIL.

This clone showed up just a few times. This rearrangement joins TRBV5-4 to TRBJ1-2; D is uncertain. The CDR3 is made up of 14 amino acids. The ends were cut back, 3 bases at V and 7 bases at J, with 16 bases in the middle. Looked up from germline, CDR1 is SGHNT and CDR2 is YYREEE (reference sequence). The CDR3 region is CASSYGLAGSGYTF. The DNA of the CDR3 is TGTGCCAGCAGCTATGGACTAGCAGGCTCTGGCTACACCTTC.

This chain uses TRBV30 with TRBJ1-2, with D perhaps matching TRBD1 (5 bases). CDR3 length: 13 amino acids. V dropped 3 bases and J dropped 6 bases, with 14 bases sitting between them. Germline-derived CDR1 and CDR2 are GTSNPN and SVGIG (reference sequence). CDR3 sequence: CAWRRRGQHGYTF. CDR3 DNA: TGTGCCTGGAGAAGGAGGGGTCAGCATGGCTACACCTTC.

The chain uses TRBV4-3 and TRBJ2-2; D ambiguous. Germline V gene lookup returns CDR1 LGHNA and CDR2 YSLEER. The CDR3 extends over 15 amino acids. Trimming took off 0 bases at V and 3 bases at J, with 8 bases between the two ends. DNA for the CDR3: TGCGCCAGCAGCCAAGAACTGGTTCACACCGGGGAGCTGTTTTTT. Translating it yields CASSQELVHTGELFF.

In this sample, this clone turned up once. The chain is built from TRBV19 and TRBJ1-2; 7 bases are a match to TRBD1. Germline loops: CDR1 LNHDA, CDR2 SQIVND (reference sequence). V dropped 6 bases and J dropped 0; count of bases not matched to a gene: 10. The CDR3 has 16 residues. CDR3 region: CASSRGDRETNYGYTF. Here the CDR3 DNA reads TGTGCCAGTAGCCGAGGAGACAGGGAGACTAACTATGGCTACACCTTC. The complete variable domain, with remaining parts taken from reference TRBV19 and TRBJ1-2, reads DGGITQSPKYLFRKEGQNVTLSCEQNLNHDAMYWYRQDPGQGLRLIYYSQIVNDFQKGDIAEGYSVSREKKESFPLTVTSAQKNPTAFYLCASSRGDRETNYGYTFGSGTRLTVV.

The chain has TRBV4-1 and TRBJ2-1; 7 bases agree with TRBD2. Germline CDR1 is MGHRA and CDR2 is YSYEKL. Trimming removed 0 bases from V and 3 bases from J; junction bases left unmatched: 11. This CDR3 is 18 amino acids long. CDR3 loop: CASSQEGLAVALYNEQFF. Here the CDR3 DNA reads TGCGCCAGCAGCCAAGAGGGGCTAGCGGTGGCTCTCTACAATGAGCAGTTCTTC.

Written as DNA, the CDR3 is TGTGCCAGCAGTTTCGGGGGGACGTCTTATGGCTACACCTTC. Its translation: CASSFGGTSYGYTF. V gene TRBV28 combines with J gene TRBJ1-2; the D gene is possibly TRBD1 (5 bases). Germline V gene sequence: CDR1 MDHEN, CDR2 SYDVKM. Trimming removed 3 bases from V and 5 bases from J, with 13 bases in between. The CDR3 length is 14 residues.

The chain has TRBV2 and TRBJ2-1; the match to TRBD2 covers 7 bases. There are 14 residues in the CDR3. V lost 1 base to trimming and J lost 5 bases; unmatched junction nucleotides: 2. CDR1 is SNHLY, CDR2 FYNNEI, per germline. This CDR3 reads CASSEGTRHNEQFF. CDR3 coding DNA: TGTGCCAGCAGTGAAGGGACTAGACACAATGAGCAGTTCTTC.

The genes are TRBV9 and TRBJ2-1; possible D gene TRBD1, 6 bases. The V gene's germline CDR1 is SGDLS and CDR2 YYNGEE. The V end lost 4 bases, the J end lost 5 bases, and 22 bases lay between the germline ends. This CDR3 contains 17 residues. The CDR3 DNA sequence: TGTGCCAGCAGCCAAGCCTCAGGGGAAAGGGGACACAATGAGCAGTTCTTC. It is translated as CASSQASGERGHNEQFF.

The chain combines TRBV29-1 with TRBJ2-5, with TRBD1 matching 7 bases. Trimming cost V 6 bases and J 3 bases; bases outside gene matches: 7. From germline, CDR1 is SQVTM and CDR2 ANQGSEA. The CDR3 is made up of 13 amino acids. In DNA form, the CDR3 reads TGCAGCGTGGAACAGGGGTGGGAAGAGACCCAGTACTTC. It codes for CSVEQGWEETQYF.

This rearrangement joins TRBV25-1 to TRBJ1-1; 7 bases match TRBD1. Losses at the gene ends were 2 bases for V and 9 bases for J; bases not matched to a gene: 9. Germline V gene sequence: CDR1 MGHDK, CDR2 SYGVNS. The CDR3 spans 14 residues. CDR3 amino acids: CASSETGDSPQAFF. The CDR3 DNA reads TGTGCCAGCAGTGAAACCGGGGACAGCCCCCAAGCTTTCTTT. Drawing the rest from reference TRBV25-1 and TRBJ1-1, the complete variable domain is EADIYQTPRYLVIGTGKKITLECSQTMGHDKMYWYQQDPGMELHLIHYSYGVNSTEKGDLSSESTVSRIRTEHFPLTLESARPSHTSQYLCASSETGDSPQAFFGQGTRLTVV.

CDR3 region: CASSLTANSNQPQHF. CDR3 nucleotide sequence: TGTGCCAGCAGCCTGACAGCGAATAGCAATCAGCCCCAGCATTTT. The chain links TRBV9 to TRBJ1-5; weak D call: TRBD1 (5 bases). This CDR3 is built from 15 residues. Germline V lookup: CDR1 SGDLS, CDR2 YYNGEE. Trimming stripped 4 bases from V and 0 bases from J, with 11 bases between.

This sequence joins TRBV5-1 and TRBJ1-2; D may be TRBD1 (6 bases). This CDR3 is 14 amino acids long. V was clipped by 4 bases and J by 3 bases, with 13 bases between them. From germline, CDR1 is SGHRS and CDR2 YFSETQ. The chain's CDR3 is CASSPEQGYYGYTF. In DNA, the CDR3 is TGCGCCAGCAGCCCCGAACAGGGCTACTATGGCTACACCTTC. The complete variable domain, with remaining parts taken from reference TRBV5-1 and TRBJ1-2, reads KAGVTQTPRYLIKTRGQQVTLSCSPISGHRSVSWYQQTPGQGLQFLFEYFSETQRNKGNFPGRFSGRQFSNSRSEMNVSTLELGDSALYLCASSPEQGYYGYTFGSGTRLTVV.

J is TRBJ2-7 and V is TRBV7-9; a weak D match, TRBD2 (6 bases). This CDR3 has 12 residues. Germline-derived CDR1 and CDR2 are SEHNR and FQNEAQ (reference sequence). V lost 8 bases and J 2 bases, leaving 10 bases between the germline ends. CDR3 in amino acids: CASGGTTYEQYF. The CDR3 DNA is TGTGCCAGCGGGGGGACGACCTACGAGCAGTACTTC.

The chain carries TRBV28 and TRBJ1-1; 9 bases line up with TRBD1. V shed 6 bases and J 0 bases; nucleotides not matched to a gene: 8. The CDR3 loop spans 16 amino acids. Germline values: CDR1 MDHEN, CDR2 SYDVKM. This chain's CDR3 is CASSPRQGEMNTEAFF. The CDR3 coding sequence is TGTGCCAGCAGCCCTCGACAGGGGGAAATGAACACTGAAGCTTTCTTT.

The V call is TRBV29-1, the J call TRBJ2-1, with a weak D call TRBD2 (5 bases). The V gene lost 5 bases and the J gene lost 3 bases, with 26 bases spanning the gap. This CDR3 region has 18 residues. CDR1 and CDR2 from the germline V gene are SQVTM and ANQGSEA. In DNA form, the CDR3 reads TGCAGCGTTTTAACGCCGGTAGAGGGCCCAATGATCTACAATGAGCAGTTCTTC. It yields the protein CSVLTPVEGPMIYNEQFF.

About this clone: Compared with germline, one end of the junction differs, possibly owing to a read error. The chain employs TRBV4-1 and TRBJ1-3, with D perhaps TRBD1 (6 bases). The length of the CDR3 is 20 residues. Germline V lookup: CDR1 MGHRA, CDR2 YSYEKL. Written as DNA, the CDR3 is TGCGCCAGCAGCCAAGATGTGTTGTTGCCATACAGGGTACTTAAACACCTCTGGCATTTT. Protein sequence: CASSQDVLLPYRVLKHLWHF.

The gene calls are TRBV29-1 and TRBJ2-3; perhaps TRBD1 as D (6 bases). The V gene's germline CDR1 is SQVTM and CDR2 ANQGSEA. The CDR3 runs 15 residues. The V and J ends lost 7 bases and 3 bases respectively, with 20 bases between them. The CDR3 sequence is CSGGRQDSKTDTQYF. CDR3 in DNA: TGCAGCGGCGGGCGGCAGGACAGTAAAACAGATACGCAGTATTTT.

The chain joins TRBV7-9 to TRBJ2-7; TRBD2 might be the D (5 bases). The V gene's germline CDR1 is SEHNR and CDR2 FQNEAQ (reference sequence). This CDR3 spans 13 amino acids. Deletions cut 3 bases from V and 3 bases from J, with 9 bases between. CDR3 DNA: TGTGCCAGCAGCTTTCCCGGGGACTACGAGCAGTACTTC. Its protein product is CASSFPGDYEQYF.